The T cell receptor beta chain under discussion was sequenced for a study of cytomegalovirus exposure and HLA in healthy donors. The PCR had 60 Vbeta and 13 Jbeta primers. The assay was immunoSEQ multiplex PCR, and TCRdb's table has in-frame clones only and misses some. The profile shows roughly 120,000 clones, 75% to 90% of them singletons. The germline gives CDR1 MNHNY, CDR2 SVGAGI (reference sequence). The CDR3 is 14 amino acids. V was cut by 1 base and J by 3 bases, with 9 bases left in between. Study-level results: Fewer N-insertions than the roughly 700-donor mean were reportedly shown by an Asian-associated ancestry cluster in a later analysis. CMV antigen specificity of three CMV-associated chains was confirmed in vitro.

Of note for this clone: Its target is unknown.

The TCR comes from a man in his forties in good health and CMV-seronegative. Sequenced: PBMCs. The chain couples TRBV6-6 to TRBJ1-1, with D tentatively TRBD1 (5 bases). The CDR3 sequence: CASSYLTGHTEAFF. The CDR3 DNA follows: TGTGCCAGCAGTTACTTAACAGGTCACACTGAAGCTTTCTTT.